This TCR beta chain originates from a study of blood T cell repertoires in COVID-19. Study-wide context: COVID-19 samples, acute and convalescent, were from the United States, Italy and Spain. The analysed material was cDNA or gDNA that came from T cells, B-cell-depleted T cells, or PBMCs.

This clone occurred once. This CDR3 comprises 16 residues. V was pared by 3 bases and J by 5 bases, with 10 bases of the junction left unmatched. Germline CDR1 is MNHEY and CDR2 is SMNVEV (reference sequence). Source study methods: Nucleated cell counts were estimated from reference gene primer amplification. Clones were sequenced by immunoSEQ multiplex PCR, and TCRdb holds only the in-frame ones, with some missing. For V, J and clone size, that table is used; D and trimming come from the DNA. The sample has some 50,000 clones, around 86% seen once. The receptor's source is a human donor in a cohort sampled during active COVID-19. This rearrangement joins TRBV27 to TRBJ1-2; TRBD1 matches at 9 bases. Sequenced sample: peripheral blood. CDR3 bases: TGTGCCAGCAGTTTCGGTAGACCGGGACAGGGTTATGGCTACACCTTC. Its protein is CASSFGRPGQGYGYTF.